This TCR beta chain derives from a study of tissue T cells after allogeneic stem cell transplantation (dated by TCRdb to between 2021 and 2024). Context from the whole study: Over five adult allo-HCT recipients with steroid-refractory GVHD were prospectively enrolled in a research-autopsy study over a three-year period. Grafts from donors were received by all GVHD patients, with several grafts being unmodified and three being CD34-selected to deplete T cells. Gastrointestinal GVHD was present in all GVHD patients, each of whom received several lines of GVHD-directed therapy, and 5 or 6 of these patients also had skin involvement. Pre-transplant PBMCs were of recipient origin and were available from about 5 GVHD patients. For viably preserved blood and marrow, CD3+ T cells were flow-sorted when cell numbers allowed, whereas DNA was extracted directly from smaller samples. The study profiled TCR beta repertoires across many tissues from research autopsies of patients with and without GVHD, plus mouse models of GVHD. The human part of the study was a prospective observational study with no blinding and no randomization. Overall results and qualifications from the work: The study did not determine which tissue TCRs were alloreactive or antigen-specific, and some clones might have been persisting host cells. The patient cohort was small and clinically heterogeneous, and sampling depth was acknowledged as a limitation. Not many T cell clones showed up in more than one patient, yet clustering based on motifs uncovered repertoire signatures that were shared across patients in a tissue-specific way. Within patients, how anatomically similar tissues were was a major factor shaping TCR repertoire composition, regardless of disease or transplant status. In both patients and mice, T cells from blood and spleen picked up only a limited part of the TCR repertoire that was detected in tissues.

The time point label on this specimen signifies: recipient (host-origin) PBMCs collected before allo-HCT. Via the germline V gene (reference sequence), CDR1 is MNHEY and CDR2 SMNVEV. From the cysteine up to the phenylalanine, the CDR3 has a length of 15 residues. The only DNA kept is the CDR3, 45 bases in frame from the first base. V and J are truncated by 2 bases and 2 bases respectively, leaving an intervening sequence of 12 bases. Library method: the immunoSEQ multiplex PCR assay. Adaptive Biotechnologies performed the TCRbeta CDR3 sequencing at survey depth and reported CDR3 sequences, V/J genes, productive frequency and template counts. TCR beta CDR3 regions were amplified from genomic DNA instead of RNA. The authors processed their data as follows. Jensen-Shannon divergence was used to quantify pairwise repertoire overlap between tissues, with a value of 1 indicating complete divergence and a value of 0 indicating identical repertoires. Tissues were clustered by single-linkage agglomerative hierarchical clustering of pairwise JSD values and displayed as dendrograms. GLIPH2 was run on all patient samples with simulation_depth 1000, kmer_min_depth 3 and cdr3_length_cutoff 8, and groups with more than two unique CDR3s were retained. A standardized tissue-overlap score was calculated by extrapolating Jaccard GLIPH-group overlap across patients to a standard repertoire size of 1000 clones. To look at how diversity was associated with clinical or experimental variables, linear mixed-effect models were used, with tissue treated as a fixed effect and individual treated as a random effect. The clones in this table, taken by TCRdb from immuneACCESS, are in-frame only. Not every clone is retained; where verified, under half of the shortfall comes from an unresolved V gene, and the cause of the rest is unknown. D and trimming were read from the DNA, whereas the V and J calls and clone size are those reported in that table. The table for this sample lists roughly 30,000 clones; approximately 83% of them were counted only once. More than 3% of the sample is held by the ten biggest clonotypes.

This clone was seen a few times. What this receptor recognizes is not known. No per-base quality is available; no much larger clone lies one base away. Sequenced material: blood, taken before transplantation. The clonotype comes from a woman aged 18 to 55 who later had graft-versus-host disease after an allogeneic stem cell transplant. The chain links TRBV27 with TRBJ1-2, and possibly TRBD1, on 6 matching bases. This receptor has the CDR3 CASSLGGAGNYGYTF. The nucleotide sequence reads as follows: TGTGCCAGCAGTTTAGGGGGGGCAGGGAACTATGGCTACACCTTC.